This T cell receptor (beta chain) was recovered during a study of cytomegalovirus exposure and HLA in healthy donors. Broader study findings: Among TCR beta chains of equal frequency, HLA-associated ones were more clonally expanded in a later analysis.

Points on this clone: Its specificity is not known.

V was shortened by 7 bases and J by 0 bases, with 12 bases between the two germline ends. Germline values: CDR1 MDHEN, CDR2 SYDVKM. CDR3 size: 14 residues. Primers for the PCR totalled 60 Vbeta and 13 Jbeta. Repertoires were generated with immunoSEQ multiplex PCR, while TCRdb's copy carries only in-frame clones and drops some. The sample lists some 110,000 clones, around a tenth occurring once. Sequences were obtained from PBMCs. The clonotype originates from a man aged 35 to 55 in good health and CMV-seropositive. The rearrangement uses TRBV28 and TRBJ2-5; D perhaps matches TRBD1 (7 bases). In DNA form, the CDR3 reads TGTGCCAGCAAGGAGGGGGCCAACCAAGAGACCCAGTACTTC. It yields the protein CASKEGANQETQYF.